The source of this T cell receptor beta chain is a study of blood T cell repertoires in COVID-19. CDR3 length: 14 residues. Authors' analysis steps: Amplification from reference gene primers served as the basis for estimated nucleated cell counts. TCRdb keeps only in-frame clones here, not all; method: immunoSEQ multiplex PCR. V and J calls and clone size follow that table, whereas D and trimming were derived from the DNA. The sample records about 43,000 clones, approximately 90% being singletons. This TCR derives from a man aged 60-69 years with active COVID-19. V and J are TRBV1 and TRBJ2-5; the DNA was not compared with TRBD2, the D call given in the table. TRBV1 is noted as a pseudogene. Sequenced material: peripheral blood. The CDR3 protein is CTSETGGGQETQYF. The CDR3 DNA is TGCACCAGCGAGACAGGCGGGGGGCAAGAGACCCAGTACTTC.